Listed here are 12 T cell receptor beta chains from one sample, sequenced in a study of blood T cell repertoires in COVID-19. Assay used: immunoSEQ multiplex PCR; TCRdb lists only in-frame clones, some missing. The sample carries around 250,000 clones, about 90% recorded once. The specimen sequenced was PBMCs or T cells enriched from blood (not recorded which). The receptor source for this set is a woman aged 30 to 39 with acute COVID-19.

This clone was seen only once. This chain links TRBV12-3 or TRBV12-4 with TRBJ1-2; weak D call: TRBD1 (5 bases). The CDR3 covers 12 residues. V gave up 3 bases and J gave up 7 bases, with 9 bases separating them. The CDR3 region has the DNA TGTGCCAGCAGTTTCGACAGACGTGGCTACACCTTC. It is translated as CASSFDRRGYTF.

The chain uses TRBV29-1 and TRBJ2-2; 7 bases fit TRBD2. Per germline, CDR1 SQVTM and CDR2 ANQGSEA. This CDR3 comprises 14 residues. V was clipped by 4 bases and J by 5 bases; unmatched bases: 7. CDR3 bases: TGCAGCGTTGCCGCGGGAGATGAGACCGGGGAGCTGTTTTTT. Translation gives CSVAAGDETGELFF.

The CDR3 protein is CASRSSGSGDTQYF. CDR3 coding DNA: TGTGCCAGCAGGTCTAGCGGGAGTGGAGATACGCAGTATTTT. The rearrangement joins TRBV9 to TRBJ2-3, with 10 nucleotides matching TRBD2. Germline CDR1 reads SGDLS; CDR2 reads YYNGEE. This CDR3 contains 14 residues. V lost 5 bases to trimming and J lost 5 bases; unmatched junction nucleotides: 5.

The CDR3 loop is CASSDTLADLYNEQFF. The CDR3 DNA follows: TGTGCCAGCAGCGACACTCTAGCGGACCTCTACAATGAGCAGTTCTTC. V and J are TRBV7-2 and TRBJ2-1, with 7 nucleotides matching TRBD2. Germline trimming cut 5 bases from V and 3 bases from J; bases unmatched to any gene: 10. This CDR3 is 16 amino acids long. The germline V gene has CDR1 SGHTA and CDR2 FQGNSA.

This chain connects TRBV7-2 to TRBJ1-2, with TRBD1 as a possible D gene (5 bases). V was shortened by 5 bases and J by 8 bases, with 18 bases between the two germline ends. The CDR3 is made up of 14 amino acids. Germline loops: CDR1 SGHTA, CDR2 FQGNSA. CDR3 coding DNA: TGTGCCAGCAGCACGGGACTGGACCCTTTAGGCTACACCTTC. Amino acid sequence: CASSTGLDPLGYTF.

This chain links TRBV7-6 with TRBJ2-1, with 8 bases aligning to TRBD2. The CDR3 has 14 amino acids. Trimming took 5 bases from V and 7 from J; bases not matched to a gene: 7. Germline V gene sequence: CDR1 SGHVS, CDR2 FNYEAQ. CDR3 protein: CASSPSGLGNEQFF. The CDR3 DNA reads as TGTGCCAGCAGCCCCTCGGGACTAGGGAATGAGCAGTTCTTC.

The V gene is TRBV28, the J gene TRBJ2-2; 7 bases are shared with TRBD2. The CDR3 is 16 residues long. V shed 6 bases and J 5 bases; nucleotides not matched to a gene: 12. Germline assignment: CDR1 MDHEN and CDR2 SYDVKM. CDR3 DNA sequence: TGTGCCAGCAGGCGCGTTGTGGCGGGAGTGACCGGGGAGCTGTTTTTT. Its translation is CASRRVVAGVTGELFF.

The V and J genes are TRBV2 and TRBJ2-1; 8 bases line up with TRBD1. Germline values: CDR1 SNHLY, CDR2 FYNNEI. This CDR3 has 19 residues. J was trimmed by 2 bases and V by 1 base; bases with no gene match: 13. This chain's CDR3 is CASSEDGPGTGYTYNEQFF. DNA of the CDR3: TGTGCCAGCAGTGAAGACGGACCGGGGACAGGATATACCTACAATGAGCAGTTCTTC.

This chain uses TRBV10-3 with TRBJ2-2; 7 bases agree with TRBD1. CDR3 size: 15 residues. CDR1 and CDR2 (germline): ENHRY, SYGVKD. The ends lost 6 bases at V and 2 bases at J; junction bases unmatched: 6. CDR3 sequence reads: CAISKDRDNTGELFF. The CDR3 nucleotides are TGTGCCATCAGCAAAGACAGGGACAACACCGGGGAGCTGTTTTTT.

The chain joins TRBV13 to TRBJ2-7, with D possibly being TRBD1 (6 bases). This CDR3 comprises 15 residues. Germline lookup yields CDR1 PRHDT and CDR2 FYEKMQ (reference sequence). V lost 1 base and J 3 bases, leaving 13 bases between the germline ends. This CDR3 is CASSLVQGGDYEQYF. CDR3 sequence (DNA): TGTGCCAGCAGCTTAGTACAGGGCGGAGACTACGAGCAGTACTTC.

The gene calls are TRBV7-9 and TRBJ2-7; D possibly corresponds to TRBD2 (6 bases). CDR3 length equals 13 residues. Germline loops: CDR1 SEHNR, CDR2 FQNEAQ (reference sequence). Trimming cost V 6 bases and J 2 bases, with 11 bases left between them. The CDR3 region has the DNA TGTGCCAGCAGGCGGGACGGTACCTACGAGCAGTACTTC. Encoded protein: CASRRDGTYEQYF.

The chain employs TRBV24-1 and TRBJ2-1, with TRBD2 identical over 8 bases. The CDR3 length is 16 residues. Germline CDR1 and CDR2: KGHDR and SFDVKD. V lost 9 bases, J lost 3 bases, and 12 bases stayed unmatched. CDR3 loop: CATEELSGSGYNEQFF. Here the CDR3 DNA reads TGTGCCACCGAAGAATTGAGCGGGAGTGGCTACAATGAGCAGTTCTTC.